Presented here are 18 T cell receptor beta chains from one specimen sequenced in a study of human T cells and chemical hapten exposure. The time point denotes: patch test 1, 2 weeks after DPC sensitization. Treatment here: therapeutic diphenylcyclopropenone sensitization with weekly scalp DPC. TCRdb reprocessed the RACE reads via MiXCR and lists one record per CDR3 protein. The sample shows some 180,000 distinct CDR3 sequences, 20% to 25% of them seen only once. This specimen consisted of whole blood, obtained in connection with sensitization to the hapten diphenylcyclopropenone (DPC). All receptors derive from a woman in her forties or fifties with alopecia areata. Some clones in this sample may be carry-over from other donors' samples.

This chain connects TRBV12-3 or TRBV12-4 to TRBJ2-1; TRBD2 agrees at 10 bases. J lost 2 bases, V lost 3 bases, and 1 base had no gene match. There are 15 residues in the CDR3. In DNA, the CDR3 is TGTGCCAGCAGTTTTAGCGGGAGGACCTACAATGAGCAGTTCTTC. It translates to CASSFSGRTYNEQFF.

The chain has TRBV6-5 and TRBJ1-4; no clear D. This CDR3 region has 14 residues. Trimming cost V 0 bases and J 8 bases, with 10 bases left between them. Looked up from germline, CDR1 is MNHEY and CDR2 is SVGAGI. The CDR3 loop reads CASSYSISREKLFF. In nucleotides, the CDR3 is TGTGCCAGCAGTTACTCGATTTCAAGAGAAAAACTGTTTTTT.

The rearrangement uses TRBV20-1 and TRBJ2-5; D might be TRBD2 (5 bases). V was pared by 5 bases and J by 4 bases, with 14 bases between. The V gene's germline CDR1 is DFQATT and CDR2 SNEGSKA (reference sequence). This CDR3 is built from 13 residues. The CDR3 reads CSAATLALETQYF. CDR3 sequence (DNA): TGCAGTGCTGCGACTCTAGCATTAGAGACCCAGTACTTC.

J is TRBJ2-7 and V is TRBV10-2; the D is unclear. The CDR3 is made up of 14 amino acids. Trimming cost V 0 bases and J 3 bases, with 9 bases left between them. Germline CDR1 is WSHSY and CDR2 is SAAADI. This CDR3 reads CASSESGRLYEQYF. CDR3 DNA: TGCGCCAGCAGTGAGTCAGGACGCCTCTACGAGCAGTACTTC.

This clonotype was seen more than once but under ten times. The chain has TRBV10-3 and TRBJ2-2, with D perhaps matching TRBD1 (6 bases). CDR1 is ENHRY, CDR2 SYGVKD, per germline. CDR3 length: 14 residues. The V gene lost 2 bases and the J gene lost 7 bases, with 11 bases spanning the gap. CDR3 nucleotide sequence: TGTGCCATCAGTGAGACGGACAGCGACGGGGAGCTGTTTTTT. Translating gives CAISETDSDGELFF.

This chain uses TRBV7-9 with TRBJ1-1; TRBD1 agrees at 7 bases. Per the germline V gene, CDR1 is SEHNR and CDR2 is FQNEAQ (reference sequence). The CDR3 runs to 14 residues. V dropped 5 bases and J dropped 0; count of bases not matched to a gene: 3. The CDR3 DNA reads TGTGCCAGCAGCCCGGACAGGATGAACACTGAAGCTTTCTTT. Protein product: CASSPDRMNTEAFF.

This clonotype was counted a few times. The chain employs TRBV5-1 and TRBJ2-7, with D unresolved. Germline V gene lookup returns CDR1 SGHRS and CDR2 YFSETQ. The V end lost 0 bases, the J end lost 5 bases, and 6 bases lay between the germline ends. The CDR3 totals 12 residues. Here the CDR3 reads CASSLEYHEQYF. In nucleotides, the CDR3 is TGCGCCAGCAGCTTGGAGTATCACGAGCAGTACTTC.

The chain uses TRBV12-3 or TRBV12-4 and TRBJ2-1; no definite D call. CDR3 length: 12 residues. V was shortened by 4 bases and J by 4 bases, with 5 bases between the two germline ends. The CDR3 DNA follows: TGTGCCAGCAGTTCCAGGTACAATGAGCAGTTCTTC. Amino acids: CASSSRYNEQFF.

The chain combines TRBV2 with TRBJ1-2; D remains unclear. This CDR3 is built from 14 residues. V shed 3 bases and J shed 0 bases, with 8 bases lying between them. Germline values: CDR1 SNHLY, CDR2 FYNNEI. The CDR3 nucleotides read TGTGCCAGCAGTGAGGCAGAGTCTAACTATGGCTACACCTTC. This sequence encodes CASSEAESNYGYTF.

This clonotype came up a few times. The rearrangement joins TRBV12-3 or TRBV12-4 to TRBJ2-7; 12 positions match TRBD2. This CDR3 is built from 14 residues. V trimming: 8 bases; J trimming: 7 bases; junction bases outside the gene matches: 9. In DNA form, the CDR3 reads TGTGCCAGCGCTCTAGCGGGAGGGCCTGAAGAGCAGTACTTC. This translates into CASALAGGPEEQYF.

The CDR3 sequence: CSAPLANEQFF. The DNA of the CDR3 is TGCAGTGCTCCTCTAGCTAATGAGCAGTTCTTC. The chain carries TRBV20-1 and TRBJ2-1; the D gene is possibly TRBD2 (5 bases). Germline loops: CDR1 DFQATT, CDR2 SNEGSKA (reference sequence). The CDR3 has 11 amino acids. The ends were cut back, 5 bases at V and 7 bases at J, with 9 bases in the middle.

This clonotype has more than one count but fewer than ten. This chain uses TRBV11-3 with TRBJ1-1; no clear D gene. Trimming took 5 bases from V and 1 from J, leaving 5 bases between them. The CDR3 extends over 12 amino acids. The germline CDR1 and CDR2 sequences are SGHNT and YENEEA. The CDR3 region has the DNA TGTGCCAGCAGCCACCGGAACACTGAAGCTTTCTTT. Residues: CASSHRNTEAFF. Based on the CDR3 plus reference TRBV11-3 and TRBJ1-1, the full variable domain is EAGVVQSPRYKIIEKKQPVAFWCNPISGHNTLYWYLQNLGQGPELLIRYENEEAVDDSQLPKDRFSAERLKGVDSTLKIQPAELGDSAVYLCASSHRNTEAFFGQGTRLTVV.

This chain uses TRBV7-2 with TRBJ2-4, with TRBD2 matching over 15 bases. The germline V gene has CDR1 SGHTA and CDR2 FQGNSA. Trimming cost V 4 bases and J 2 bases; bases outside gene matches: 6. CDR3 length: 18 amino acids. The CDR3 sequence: CASSWGLAGGPTKNIQYF. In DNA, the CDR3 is TGTGCCAGCAGCTGGGGACTAGCGGGAGGTCCTACCAAAAACATTCAGTACTTC.

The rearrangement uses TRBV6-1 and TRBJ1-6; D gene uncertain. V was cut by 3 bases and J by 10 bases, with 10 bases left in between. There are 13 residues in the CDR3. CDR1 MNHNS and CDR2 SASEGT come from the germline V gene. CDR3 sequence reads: CASSDRFASPLHF. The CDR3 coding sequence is TGTGCCAGCAGTGACAGGTTTGCCTCACCCCTCCACTTT.

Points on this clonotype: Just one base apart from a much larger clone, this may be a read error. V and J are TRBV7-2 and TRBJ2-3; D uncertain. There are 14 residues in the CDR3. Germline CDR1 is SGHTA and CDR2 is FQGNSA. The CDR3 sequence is CANSFTRITDTQYF. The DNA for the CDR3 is TGTGCCAACAGCTTCACACGGATCACAGATACGCAGTATTTT.

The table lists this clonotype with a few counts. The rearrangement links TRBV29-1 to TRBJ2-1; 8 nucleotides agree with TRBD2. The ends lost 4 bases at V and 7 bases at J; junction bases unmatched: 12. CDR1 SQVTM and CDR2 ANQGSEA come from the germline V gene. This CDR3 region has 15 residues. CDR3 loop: CSVAGLAAIRNEQFF. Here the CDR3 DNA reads TGCAGCGTTGCAGGACTAGCAGCTATTCGGAATGAGCAGTTCTTC.

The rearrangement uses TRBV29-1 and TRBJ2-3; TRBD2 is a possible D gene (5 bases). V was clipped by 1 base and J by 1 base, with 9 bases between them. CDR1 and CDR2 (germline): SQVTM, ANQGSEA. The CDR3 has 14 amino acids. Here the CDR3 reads CSVEGVGGTDTQYF. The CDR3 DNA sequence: TGCAGCGTTGAAGGGGTGGGAGGCACAGATACGCAGTATTTT.

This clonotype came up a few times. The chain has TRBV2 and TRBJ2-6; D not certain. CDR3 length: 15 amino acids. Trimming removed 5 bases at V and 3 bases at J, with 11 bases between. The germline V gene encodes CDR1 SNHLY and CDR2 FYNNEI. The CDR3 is CASSLGAGGANVLTF. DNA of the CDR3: TGTGCCAGCAGTTTAGGAGCAGGTGGGGCCAACGTCCTGACTTTC.